These T cell receptor beta chains were read from a single sample in a study of blood T cell repertoires in COVID-19. Repertoires were generated with immunoSEQ multiplex PCR, while TCRdb's copy carries only in-frame clones and drops some. The repertoire has about 130,000 clones, around 88% of them found once; the top ten carry about 5%. The sample taken for sequencing was peripheral blood. Every receptor here comes from a human donor in a cohort sampled during active COVID-19. The CDR3 runs from the conserved cysteine through the conserved F or W.

V gene,J gene,CDR3 protein
TRBV2,TRBJ1-4,CASSEGGASKLFF
TRBV12-3/TRBV12-4,TRBJ2-7,CASWSPSSYEQYF
TRBV30,TRBJ2-2,CAWRRAAGTNTGELFF
TRBV6-5,TRBJ2-1,CASRSDRGDEQFF
TRBV6-1,TRBJ1-3,CASSERRVTGNTIYF
TRBV14,TRBJ2-2,CASSQGLEPGELFF
TRBV24-1,TRBJ2-2,CATSDYIRDRGSGELFF
TRBV20-1,TRBJ1-1,CSASTRAGNTEAFF
TRBV27,TRBJ1-5,CASSLGPQGNQPQHF
TRBV7-9,TRBJ2-1,CASSLGLTPEQFF
TRBV7-8,TRBJ1-5,CASSRIEGRSNQPQHF
TRBV4-1,TRBJ1-3,CASRDGFGSRGNTIYF
TRBV19,TRBJ1-2,CASSPGTAFYGYTF
TRBV3-1/TRBV3-2,TRBJ2-5,CATSESPSRSWETQYF
TRBV28,TRBJ1-5,CASSLSRGANQPQHF
TRBV11-2,TRBJ1-1,CASSLDQREAFF
TRBV7-2,TRBJ2-7,CASSFSRYSYEQYF
TRBV28,TRBJ1-6,CASTRPGAYGSSPLHF
TRBV11-2,TRBJ2-1,CASSSRLAGSSSYNEQFF
TRBV19,TRBJ1-1,CASDGGSEAFF
TRBV19,TRBJ2-1,CASNIYRGRENEQFF
TRBV27,TRBJ2-7,CASSLQRTGWLQYF
TRBV11-3,TRBJ2-7,CASSFSGSYEQYF
TRBV5-1,TRBJ2-7,CASSLGPTYEQYF
TRBV27,TRBJ2-1,CASSLRRPAGVYNEQFF
TRBV5-1,TRBJ2-1,CASTKTSDEQFF
TRBV6-2/TRBV6-3,TRBJ1-5,CASSYRGGGSQPQHF
TRBV19,TRBJ2-1,CASSWSSYNEQFF
TRBV7-2,TRBJ1-1,CASSPRQGAETEAFF
TRBV10-1,TRBJ2-7,CASTRGASYEQYF
TRBV5-1,TRBJ1-1,CASSSDRAFEAFF
TRBV3-1/TRBV3-2,TRBJ2-1,CASSQQQVYNEQFF
TRBV28,TRBJ1-4,CASSLRQGGEKLFF
TRBV7-2,TRBJ1-1,CASSLSPGNTEAFF
TRBV30,TRBJ1-2,CAWRDQVGCTF
TRBV11-2,TRBJ2-7,CASSLVGGTGGSYEQYF
TRBV6-6,TRBJ1-1,CASRPGQGRSDTEAFF
TRBV4-1,TRBJ2-7,CASSQDLSQGFNEQYF
TRBV7-9,TRBJ2-7,CASSFDSYEQYF
TRBV27,TRBJ2-1,CASSSLAVPYNEQFF
TRBV6-2/TRBV6-3,TRBJ2-5,CASSRQGARETQYF
TRBV6-2/TRBV6-3,TRBJ2-7,CASSPHAAGLVYEQYF